One and the same sample provided the 27 T cell receptor beta chains below, sequenced in a study of identical twins. TCRdb ran MiXCR on the 5' RACE reads and lists one entry per CDR3 protein. The table shows 350,000 or so distinct CDR3 sequences, with roughly an eighth occurring only once. The same data also went into a second study, on yellow fever vaccine responses in identical twins.

Sequenced input: CD8+ T cells sorted from blood. The receptor source for this set is a woman aged 18-30 years in good health.

This clonotype showed up just a few times. This sequence joins TRBV28 and TRBJ2-2; 7 bases agree with TRBD1. This CDR3 spans 18 amino acids. V lost 4 bases, J lost 4 bases, and 15 bases stayed unmatched. The germline V gene has CDR1 MDHEN and CDR2 SYDVKM. CDR3 amino acids: CASSSHSQGQKLTGELFF. CDR3 nucleotides: TGTGCCAGCAGTTCACACTCCCAGGGACAGAAGCTCACCGGGGAGCTGTTTTTT.

This clonotype was counted between two and nine times. The chain couples TRBV5-1 to TRBJ2-3; D not resolved. The CDR3 loop spans 16 amino acids. Germline V gene sequence: CDR1 SGHRS, CDR2 YFSETQ. Trimming stripped 0 bases from V and 1 base from J, with 12 bases between. CDR3 bases: TGCGCCAGCAGCTTGGCTGTGAATGGGGGCACAGATACGCAGTATTTT. It translates to CASSLAVNGGTDTQYF.

Note on this clonotype: A much larger clone differs by one base, so this may be a read error. V usage is TRBV18 and J usage is TRBJ2-2; D is ambiguous. V lost 1 base, J lost 8 bases, and 5 bases lay in between. The CDR3 is made up of 12 amino acids. CDR1 and CDR2 from the germline V gene are KGHSH and LQKENI. The CDR3 bases are TGTGCCAGCTCACCACGGCAAGGGGAGCTGTTTTTT. Residues: CASSPRQGELFF.

Ten or more counts support this clonotype. The V gene is TRBV20-1, the J gene TRBJ2-7; no clear D. Trimming shortened V by 2 bases and J by 0 bases, and 8 bases separated the two germline ends. CDR3 length: 13 residues. CDR1 is DFQATT, CDR2 SNEGSKA, per germline (reference sequence). CDR3 loop: CSARPESSYEQYF. The CDR3 nucleotides are TGCAGTGCTAGACCCGAAAGCTCCTACGAGCAGTACTTC.

The gene calls are TRBV6-5 and TRBJ2-3; 9 bases agree with TRBD2. J gave up 6 bases and V 2 bases, and 12 bases lay outside the gene matches. Germline V lookup: CDR1 MNHEY, CDR2 SVGAGI. This CDR3 is built from 17 residues. The DNA of the CDR3 is TGTGCCAGCAGTTACCCCCACCAGCGGGGGGCCCACGATACGCAGTATTTT. It codes for CASSYPHQRGAHDTQYF.

The chain links TRBV12-3 or TRBV12-4 to TRBJ1-1; no firm D call. This CDR3 has 16 residues. Between the trimmed V and J ends, which lost 8 bases and 5 bases, there was a span of 24 bases. The CDR3 is CASGFPEWVRETEAFF. CDR3 bases: TGTGCCAGCGGGTTCCCGGAGTGGGTGAGGGAGACTGAAGCTTTCTTT.

The CDR3 region has the DNA TGTGCCAGCAGCTACAGACAGGGGTTTACAGATACGCAGTATTTT. Protein sequence: CASSYRQGFTDTQYF. The V gene is TRBV27, the J gene TRBJ2-3, with 8 bases that match TRBD1. Losses at the gene ends were 6 bases for V and 3 bases for J; bases not matched to a gene: 8. This CDR3 has 15 residues. The V gene's germline CDR1 is MNHEY and CDR2 SMNVEV (reference sequence).

V and J are TRBV7-9 and TRBJ2-7, with TRBD1 identical over 7 bases. This CDR3 has 14 amino acids. Germline V gene lookup returns CDR1 SEHNR and CDR2 FQNEAQ (reference sequence). The junction had 8 bases not matched to a gene; V was cut back by 5 bases and J by 4 bases. CDR3 protein: CASSPATGRYEQYF. The CDR3, as DNA: TGTGCCAGCAGCCCCGCGACAGGGAGATACGAGCAGTACTTC.

This clonotype has just a few counts. The J gene is TRBJ2-5, the V gene TRBV2, with D perhaps being TRBD1 or TRBD2 (7 bases each). The CDR3 contains 13 residues. Germline lookup yields CDR1 SNHLY and CDR2 FYNNEI. Trimming stripped 7 bases from V and 5 bases from J, with 14 bases between. The CDR3 bases are TGTGCCAGCATGAGCGGGACAGTTGAGACCCAGTACTTC. Translated, it gives CASMSGTVETQYF.

In this sample, this clonotype turned up a few times. The rearrangement joins TRBV29-1 to TRBJ2-1; TRBD1 matches 7 bases. The germline CDR1 and CDR2 sequences are SQVTM and ANQGSEA. V gave up 3 bases and J gave up 3 bases; unmatched junction bases: 2. The CDR3 runs 13 residues. The CDR3 is CSVDGQVYNEQFF. CDR3 sequence (DNA): TGCAGCGTTGATGGACAGGTCTACAATGAGCAGTTCTTC.

This clonotype appeared a few times. The genes are TRBV7-9 and TRBJ1-2; D unresolved. V was pared by 0 bases and J by 0 bases, with 11 bases between. Germline CDR1 SEHNR, CDR2 FQNEAQ (reference sequence). The CDR3 runs to 16 residues. CDR3 residues: CASSLARKETNYGYTF. In DNA, the CDR3 is TGTGCCAGCAGCTTAGCGCGAAAGGAAACTAACTATGGCTACACCTTC.

This clonotype has a handful of counts. The rearrangement uses TRBV3-1 and TRBJ2-5; possible D gene TRBD2, 6 bases. Trimming left V 4 bases short and J 9 bases short, with 24 bases between. Germline CDR1 and CDR2: LGHDT and YNNKEL (reference sequence). This CDR3 has 16 residues. The CDR3 loop reads CASSRTGAEGRRAQYF. The CDR3 bases are TGTGCCAGCAGCCGAACCGGGGCCGAAGGAAGGAGGGCCCAGTACTTC.

CDR3 nucleotide sequence: TGTGCCAGCAGCGCCAGTCGGTACAGGGTACCCTCCTACGAGCAGTACTTC. Translated: CASSASRYRVPSYEQYF. The chain employs TRBV7-3 and TRBJ2-7; D possibly corresponds to TRBD1 (6 bases). CDR1 and CDR2 from the germline V gene are SGHTA and FQGTGA. The CDR3 runs 17 residues. With 5 bases removed from V and 0 bases from J, the gap between germline ends came to 20 bases.

This chain links TRBV29-1 with TRBJ1-1; D call uncertain. The V gene's germline CDR1 is SQVTM and CDR2 ANQGSEA. The V end was cut by 4 bases, the J end by 4 bases, with 7 bases between. The CDR3 spans 11 residues. The CDR3 is CSVVRGTEAFF. The CDR3 DNA follows: TGCAGCGTTGTTCGGGGCACTGAAGCTTTCTTT.

This clonotype was found a few times. The CDR3 region has the DNA TGCAGTGCTAGGGACGGGTACTACAATGAGCAGTTCTTC. Its translation is CSARDGYYNEQFF. V and J are TRBV20-1 and TRBJ2-1, with unresolved D. The CDR3 contains 13 residues. V shed 3 bases and J shed 3 bases, with 9 bases lying between them. Germline assignment: CDR1 DFQATT and CDR2 SNEGSKA (reference sequence).

This chain links TRBV24-1 with TRBJ2-1; D might be TRBD1 or TRBD2, each matching 6 bases. V was clipped by 4 bases and J by 7 bases, with 13 bases between them. CDR1 and CDR2 (germline): KGHDR, SFDVKD. The CDR3 has 14 amino acids. CDR3 sequence (DNA): TGTGCCACCAGTGACCACCAGGGGAGGAATGAGCAGTTCTTC. Translating gives CATSDHQGRNEQFF.

This clonotype was detected only a few times. V gene TRBV4-2 combines with J gene TRBJ1-5, with D unclear. Trimming left V 1 base short and J 4 bases short, with 5 bases between. CDR3 length: 13 residues. CDR1 and CDR2 (germline): LGHNA, YNFKEQ. The DNA of the CDR3 is TGTGCCAGCAGCCAAGCCAGGAATCAGCCCCAGCATTTT. Its translation: CASSQARNQPQHF.

The chain joins TRBV28 to TRBJ1-6; D gene unclear. CDR3 length: 13 residues. Trimming stripped 1 base from V and 7 bases from J, with 5 bases between. Looked up from germline, CDR1 is MDHEN and CDR2 is SYDVKM. CDR3 nucleotides: TGTGCCAGCAGTTTATCAGGAAATTCACCCCTCCACTTT. Translation gives CASSLSGNSPLHF.

This clonotype was counted between two and nine times. The CDR3 DNA follows: TGTGCCAGCAGCCAACCCACCGGGACAGGGAGATTTGCAACTAATGAAAAACTGTTTTTT. This translates into CASSQPTGTGRFATNEKLFF. The V and J genes are TRBV4-2 and TRBJ1-4, with 9 bases matching TRBD1. Germline CDR1 is LGHNA and CDR2 is YNFKEQ. V dropped 2 bases and J dropped 0; count of bases not matched to a gene: 13. The CDR3 sequence is 20 residues long.

The V call is TRBV10-1, the J call TRBJ2-1; TRBD2 agrees at 11 bases. Trimming at V came to 3 bases and at J to 5 bases, leaving 3 bases not matched to a gene. Germline V CDR1 and CDR2: WNHNN, SYGVQD (reference sequence). This CDR3 comprises 15 residues. In DNA, the CDR3 is TGCGCCAGCAGTGAAGAGGGACTAGCGGACAATGAGCAGTTCTTC. Its translation is CASSEEGLADNEQFF.

The CDR3 loop is CASSLGPRYEQYF. The CDR3 DNA sequence: TGTGCCAGCAGCTTAGGGCCCCGGTACGAGCAGTACTTC. V gene TRBV7-9 combines with J gene TRBJ2-7; no clear D. The CDR3 is 13 amino acids. The germline V gene encodes CDR1 SEHNR and CDR2 FQNEAQ (reference sequence). Trimming shortened V by 1 base and J by 4 bases, and 8 bases separated the two germline ends.

This clonotype was observed a handful of times. The chain has TRBV11-3 and TRBJ2-7; a possible D gene is TRBD2 (5 bases). Trimming removed 0 bases at V and 4 bases at J, with 16 bases between. CDR1 SGHNT and CDR2 YENEEA come from the germline V gene. This CDR3 has 16 residues. CDR3 in amino acids: CASSLDPDRGLYEQYF. CDR3 coding DNA: TGTGCCAGCAGCTTAGACCCAGATCGGGGTTTGTACGAGCAGTACTTC. Full variable domain (outside the CDR3, taken from reference TRBV11-3 and TRBJ2-7): EAGVVQSPRYKIIEKKQPVAFWCNPISGHNTLYWYLQNLGQGPELLIRYENEEAVDDSQLPKDRFSAERLKGVDSTLKIQPAELGDSAVYLCASSLDPDRGLYEQYFGPGTRLTVT.

This rearrangement joins TRBV28 to TRBJ2-2; D possibly corresponds to TRBD1 (6 bases). Deletions cut 5 bases from V and 0 bases from J, with 25 bases between. Per the germline V gene, CDR1 is MDHEN and CDR2 is SYDVKM. This CDR3 is 20 amino acids long. The DNA of the CDR3 is TGTGCCAGCAGTCCAGCAGGTTTCAGGACAGTCACGCCGAACACCGGGGAGCTGTTTTTT. It yields the protein CASSPAGFRTVTPNTGELFF. Full variable domain (remainder filled in from reference TRBV28 and TRBJ2-2): DVKVTQSSRYLVKRTGEKVFLECVQDMDHENMFWYRQDPGLGLRLIYFSYDVKMKEKGDIPEGYSVSREKKERFSLILESASTNQTSMYLCASSPAGFRTVTPNTGELFFGEGSRLTVL.

This clonotype was detected only a few times. The chain is built from TRBV12-3 or TRBV12-4 and TRBJ2-5; D is possibly TRBD2 (5 bases). The CDR3 has 11 residues. Trimming cost V 4 bases and J 9 bases, with 9 bases left between them. CDR3 loop: CASSYGGAQYF. CDR3 nucleotide sequence: TGTGCCAGCAGTTATGGAGGAGCCCAGTACTTC.

This clonotype has more than one count but fewer than ten. The chain has TRBV27 and TRBJ2-3, with 9 bases that match TRBD1. V was pared by 7 bases and J by 1 base, with 9 bases of the junction left unmatched. There are 16 residues in the CDR3. Germline V gene sequence: CDR1 MNHEY, CDR2 SMNVEV (reference sequence). CDR3 coding DNA: TGTGCCAGCATGGCGGGCTGGACAGGGGGCACAGATACGCAGTATTTT. Translating gives CASMAGWTGGTDTQYF.

Details on this clonotype: The junction shows a germline mismatch at one end, possibly a read error. V and J are TRBV7-8 and TRBJ2-1; D assignment may be TRBD1 or TRBD2 (6 bases each). The germline CDR1 and CDR2 sequences are SGHVS and FQNEAQ. The CDR3 runs 16 residues. CDR3 bases: TGTGCCAGCAGCTTAGGGCGGGACACTTCCTTCAATGAGCAGTTCTTC. This encodes CASSLGRDTSFNEQFF.

The chain links TRBV29-1 to TRBJ1-1; D not certain. The CDR3 covers 11 residues. V lost 5 bases to trimming and J lost 1 base, with 5 bases between them. Germline CDR1 and CDR2: SQVTM and ANQGSEA. The CDR3 DNA reads TGCAGCGTTCCCGGGAACACTGAAGCTTTCTTT. This sequence encodes CSVPGNTEAFF.